These 27 T cell receptor beta chains came from one sample sequenced in a study of T-cell reconstitution after alpha-beta-depleted transplantation in children. Researchers prepared the TCRbeta library using unique molecular identifiers, the study reports. TCRdb independently ran MiXCR on the PCR reads; one entry per CDR3 protein. The table has approximately 640,000 distinct CDR3 sequences, around 17% seen once. Source: PBMCs from the stem cell graft donor, taken from the stem cell graft. Receptors originate from a human donor who donated a stem cell graft to a child with acute myeloid leukemia.

This clonotype was recorded at least ten times. This rearrangement joins TRBV20-1 to TRBJ2-3; no clear D gene. V shed 3 bases and J shed 4 bases, with 8 bases lying between them. Germline V lookup: CDR1 DFQATT, CDR2 SNEGSKA (reference sequence). The CDR3 spans 12 residues. The CDR3 nucleotides are TGCAGTGCTAGGACGCGTGCAGATACGCAGTATTTT. As protein: CSARTRADTQYF.

The rearrangement uses TRBV24-1 and TRBJ2-2, with a weak D call TRBD2 (6 bases). The CDR3 consists of 14 residues. Trimming removed 4 bases from V and 5 bases from J, with 10 bases in between. CDR1 KGHDR and CDR2 SFDVKD come from the germline V gene. This CDR3 is CATSDWRETGELFF. DNA of the CDR3: TGTGCCACCAGTGACTGGAGGGAAACCGGGGAGCTGTTTTTT.

On this clonotype itself: Just one base apart from a much larger clone, this may be a read error. The chain combines TRBV12-3 or TRBV12-4 with TRBJ2-7, with TRBD2 matching 8 bases. CDR3 size: 14 residues. The CDR3, as DNA: TGTGCCAGCAGAACCGGGACTAGAGACTACGATCAGTACTTC. It is translated as CASRTGTRDYDQYF.

This clonotype appeared many times. The chain joins TRBV5-6 to TRBJ2-3, with TRBD2 identical over 9 bases. The CDR3 loop spans 16 amino acids. CDR1 and CDR2 from the germline V gene are SGHDT and YYEEEE. V trimming: 1 base; J trimming: 3 bases; junction bases outside the gene matches: 6. The CDR3 DNA follows: TGTGCCAGCAGCTTGCGTCGCGGGGGGGCGACAGATACGCAGTATTTT. Protein: CASSLRRGGATDTQYF.

This clonotype has a count of ten or more. The chain recombines TRBV20-1 with TRBJ1-2; 9 nucleotides agree with TRBD1. Germline V gives CDR1 DFQATT, CDR2 SNEGSKA (reference sequence). This CDR3 has 13 amino acids. J gave up 4 bases and V 3 bases, and 3 bases lay outside the gene matches. Here the CDR3 reads CSASGQGSYGYTF. The CDR3 DNA follows: TGCAGTGCTAGTGGACAGGGGAGCTATGGCTACACCTTC.

This clonotype was picked up many times. The chain recombines TRBV29-1 with TRBJ2-5; 8 bases align to TRBD1. Losses at the gene ends were 6 bases for V and 5 bases for J; bases not matched to a gene: 8. Germline V lookup: CDR1 SQVTM, CDR2 ANQGSEA. The CDR3 is 13 residues long. DNA of the CDR3: TGCAGCGTCGGACAGGGAGGAGGGGAGACCCAGTACTTC. Protein sequence: CSVGQGGGETQYF. Drawing the rest from reference TRBV29-1 and TRBJ2-5, the complete variable domain is SAVISQKPSRDICQRGTSLTIQCQVDSQVTMMFWYRQQPGQSLTLIATANQGSEATYESGFVIDKFPISRPNLTFSTLTVSNMSPEDSSIYLCSVGQGGGETQYFGPGTRLLVL.

The chain employs TRBV9 and TRBJ1-2, with 8 bases matching TRBD1. CDR3 size: 14 residues. V was pared by 3 bases and J by 5 bases, with 6 bases of the junction left unmatched. Germline CDR1 is SGDLS and CDR2 is YYNGEE. CDR3 sequence reads: CASSDSGGWYGYTF. CDR3 bases: TGTGCCAGCAGCGACTCAGGGGGCTGGTATGGCTACACCTTC.

V and J are TRBV6-2 or TRBV6-3 and TRBJ2-7, with D hard to call. Germline V gives CDR1 MNHEY, CDR2 SVGEGT. This CDR3 spans 11 amino acids. Trimming removed 5 bases at V and 6 bases at J, with 8 bases between. Here the CDR3 reads CASSRQSEQYF. CDR3 DNA: TGTGCCAGCAGTCGCCAAAGCGAGCAGTACTTC.

The table lists this clonotype with many counts. The chain carries TRBV20-1 and TRBJ2-1; tentatively, D is TRBD1 (5 bases). This CDR3 has 15 residues. Per the germline V gene, CDR1 is DFQATT and CDR2 is SNEGSKA (reference sequence). V lost 0 bases, J lost 0 bases, and 9 bases lay in between. The CDR3 DNA reads TGCAGTGCTAGAGAGGGGCAGGGCTCCTACAATGAGCAGTTCTTC. This translates into CSAREGQGSYNEQFF.

This clonotype has at least ten counts. This rearrangement joins TRBV5-4 to TRBJ2-7, with 8 bases matching TRBD1. V gave up 2 bases and J gave up 6 bases; unmatched junction bases: 1. Germline V gene sequence: CDR1 SGHNT, CDR2 YYREEE (reference sequence). The CDR3 covers 12 residues. The CDR3 DNA is TGTGCCAGCAGCTTTGGGACAGGCGAGCAGTACTTC. Its protein product is CASSFGTGEQYF.

This clonotype occurred many times. The chain links TRBV7-3 to TRBJ2-3, with TRBD2 matching 10 bases. The J segment lost 5 bases and the V segment lost 3 bases, leaving 8 bases of the junction unmatched. The CDR3 spans 16 residues. Looked up from germline, CDR1 is SGHTA and CDR2 is FQGTGA. CDR3 protein: CASSLLAGAARDTQYF. The CDR3 nucleotides are TGTGCCAGCAGCTTGCTAGCGGGGGCCGCCAGAGATACGCAGTATTTT.

The gene calls are TRBV9 and TRBJ1-1; a weak D match, TRBD1 (5 bases). V was shortened by 4 bases and J by 4 bases, with 26 bases between the two germline ends. The V gene's germline CDR1 is SGDLS and CDR2 YYNGEE. The CDR3 totals 18 residues. For the CDR3, the DNA is TGTGCCAGCAGCACCCGACACGGGACTACCACCCCTCTCACTGAAGCTTTCTTT. This sequence encodes CASSTRHGTTTPLTEAFF. The variable domain in full, with the rest retrieved from reference TRBV9 and TRBJ1-1, is DSGVTQTPKHLITATGQRVTLRCSPRSGDLSVYWYQQSLDQGLQFLIQYYNGEERAKGNILERFSAQQFPDLHSELNLSSLELGDSALYFCASSTRHGTTTPLTEAFFGQGTRLTVV.

This clonotype was counted only a few times. The rearrangement joins TRBV3-1 to TRBJ1-3; tentative D call: TRBD1 (6 bases). This CDR3 contains 14 residues. V lost 7 bases, J lost 4 bases, and 14 bases lay in between. CDR1 is LGHDT, CDR2 YNNKEL, per germline (reference sequence). This CDR3 reads CASNEGGWGNTIYF. The CDR3 nucleotides are TGTGCCAGCAACGAGGGGGGTTGGGGAAACACCATATATTTT. The full variable domain, rest sourced from reference TRBV3-1 and TRBJ1-3, is DTAVSQTPKYLVTQMGNDKSIKCEQNLGHDTMYWYKQDSKKFLKIMFSYNNKELIINETVPNRFSPKSPDKAHLNLHINSLELGDSAVYFCASNEGGWGNTIYFGEGSWLTVV.

This clonotype was recorded at least ten times. As DNA, the CDR3 is TGTGCCAGCAGCCCACGCGACAGGGGAAGCGACGAGCAGTACTTC. Its translation: CASSPRDRGSDEQYF. The V call is TRBV7-9, the J call TRBJ2-7; 8 nucleotides match TRBD1. The CDR3 spans 15 residues. Germline trimming cut 5 bases from V and 5 bases from J; bases unmatched to any gene: 11. Germline-derived CDR1 and CDR2 are SEHNR and FQNEAQ (reference sequence).

In this sample, this clonotype turned up a few times. The rearrangement uses TRBV5-1 and TRBJ2-1; 12 bases agree with TRBD2. Germline CDR1 is SGHRS and CDR2 is YFSETQ. V lost 4 bases to trimming and J lost 6 bases; unmatched junction nucleotides: 8. The CDR3 totals 16 residues. In DNA, the CDR3 is TGCGCCAGCAGCATCACACTAGCGGGGGGTCTCAATGAGCAGTTCTTC. Protein product: CASSITLAGGLNEQFF.

V gene TRBV20-1 combines with J gene TRBJ2-7, with TRBD1 matching 8 bases. CDR3 length: 14 amino acids. In germline, CDR1 is DFQATT, CDR2 SNEGSKA (reference sequence). Trimming at V came to 2 bases and at J to 0 bases, leaving 3 bases not matched to a gene. CDR3 nucleotides: TGCAGTGCTAGATCGACAGGGGTCTCCTACGAGCAGTACGTC. This sequence encodes CSARSTGVSYEQYV.

This clonotype was recorded many times. The chain recombines TRBV20-1 with TRBJ1-2; D may be TRBD1 (5 bases). Germline V gene data show CDR1 as DFQATT and CDR2 as SNEGSKA (reference sequence). V shed 0 bases and J shed 7 bases, with 12 bases lying between them. The CDR3 consists of 13 residues. CDR3 DNA: TGCAGTGCTAGAGATGAGGGGTGGTTTGGCTACACCTTC. It encodes CSARDEGWFGYTF.

The chain employs TRBV4-1 and TRBJ1-6; D is ambiguous. The V and J ends lost 1 base and 8 bases respectively, with 6 bases between them. The CDR3 spans 13 residues. Germline V gene sequence: CDR1 MGHRA, CDR2 YSYEKL. Here the CDR3 DNA reads TGCGCCAGCAGCCAAGTCGTTGATTCACCCCTCCACTTT. Its translation is CASSQVVDSPLHF.

This clonotype was observed many times. V and J are TRBV20-1 and TRBJ2-7, with 7 positions matching TRBD1. Germline trimming cut 4 bases from V and 3 bases from J; bases unmatched to any gene: 0. From germline, CDR1 is DFQATT and CDR2 SNEGSKA (reference sequence). This CDR3 has 11 residues. The CDR3 sequence: CSANRGYEQYF. The CDR3 region has the DNA TGCAGTGCTAACAGGGGCTACGAGCAGTACTTC.

The chain is built from TRBV18 and TRBJ2-7; TRBD2 is a possible D gene (5 bases). The V and J ends lost 2 bases and 5 bases respectively, with 13 bases between them. The germline gives CDR1 KGHSH, CDR2 LQKENI. The CDR3 contains 14 residues. CDR3 bases: TGTGCCAGCTCACCAGGTGGGAGCCCCCACGAGCAGTACTTC. Its protein is CASSPGGSPHEQYF.

The rearrangement joins TRBV11-2 to TRBJ1-2; TRBD1 is a possible D gene (6 bases). The CDR3 is 16 amino acids. V lost 3 bases and J 4 bases, leaving 18 bases between the germline ends. CDR1 is SGHAT, CDR2 FQNNGV, per germline. In DNA form, the CDR3 reads TGTGCCAGCAGCTTTGGCAGGGGTATAAGTGCCTATGGCTACACCTTC. Residues: CASSFGRGISAYGYTF. The complete variable domain, with remaining parts taken from reference TRBV11-2 and TRBJ1-2, reads EAGVAQSPRYKIIEKRQSVAFWCNPISGHATLYWYQQILGQGPKLLIQFQNNGVVDDSQLPKDRFSAERLKGVDSTLKIQPAKLEDSAVYLCASSFGRGISAYGYTFGSGTRLTVV.

This clonotype was seen ten or more times. The chain uses TRBV20-1 and TRBJ2-1; 9 bases agree with TRBD2. Per the germline V gene, CDR1 is DFQATT and CDR2 is SNEGSKA (reference sequence). V gave up 0 bases and J gave up 8 bases; unmatched junction bases: 11. The CDR3 runs 16 residues. This CDR3 reads CSARDRAGGSGYEQFF. CDR3 in DNA: TGCAGTGCTAGAGATAGAGCGGGGGGTTCCGGGTATGAGCAGTTCTTC.

This clonotype was detected ten times or more. The chain employs TRBV5-5 and TRBJ1-3; no reliable D call. The CDR3 has 14 amino acids. Deletions cut 4 bases from V and 0 bases from J, with 8 bases between. Germline-derived CDR1 and CDR2 are SGHKS and YYEKEE (reference sequence). The DNA of the CDR3 is TGTGCCAGCAGCCCGCTGTACTCTGGAAACACCATATATTTT. This gives the protein CASSPLYSGNTIYF. The whole variable domain, filled in from reference TRBV5-5 and TRBJ1-3, reads DAGVTQSPTHLIKTRGQQVTLRCSPISGHKSVSWYQQVLGQGPQFIFQYYEKEERGRGNFPDRFSARQFPNYSSELNVNALLLGDSALYLCASSPLYSGNTIYFGEGSWLTVV.

This clonotype has a count of ten or more. The chain has TRBV12-3 or TRBV12-4 and TRBJ1-4, with 10 bases matching TRBD1. Trimming at V came to 5 bases and at J to 8 bases, leaving 5 bases not matched to a gene. The CDR3 has 14 residues. The CDR3 coding sequence is TGTGCCAGCAGTCTACGGACAGGGGGGGAAAAACTGTTTTTT. It encodes CASSLRTGGEKLFF.

This clonotype has just a few counts. V gene TRBV20-1 combines with J gene TRBJ2-3; 9 bases match TRBD2. After removal of 0 bases from V and 6 bases from J, the junction contained 4 bases not matched to a gene. The CDR3 runs to 14 residues. Germline V CDR1 and CDR2: DFQATT, SNEGSKA (reference sequence). The CDR3 protein is CSARDARGGDTQYF. The CDR3 DNA reads TGCAGTGCTAGAGATGCGCGGGGGGGGGATACGCAGTATTTT.

This clonotype was counted many times. The gene calls are TRBV20-1 and TRBJ1-1; D is uncertain. The germline V and J ends were trimmed by 0 bases and 1 base, with 6 bases remaining between them. Per germline, CDR1 DFQATT and CDR2 SNEGSKA (reference sequence). The length of the CDR3 is 13 residues. CDR3 protein: CSAREDKNTEAFF. The CDR3 DNA is TGCAGTGCTAGAGAGGATAAGAACACTGAAGCTTTCTTT.

CDR3 nucleotide sequence: TGCAGTGCTAGAGATCTGCGACTAGCGATGAACACCGGGGAGCTGTTTTTT. Protein product: CSARDLRLAMNTGELFF. The chain recombines TRBV20-1 with TRBJ2-2; 8 positions match TRBD2. V was pared by 0 bases and J by 1 base, with 7 bases of the junction left unmatched. This CDR3 contains 17 residues. Germline CDR1 and CDR2: DFQATT and SNEGSKA (reference sequence).